The source of this T cell receptor (beta chain) is a study of CD8 T cells in Susac syndrome. Random hexamers were used to reverse transcribe an amount of about 0.45 to 1 ug RNA. immunoSEQ multiplex PCR amplified TCR beta CDR3 across 54 Vbeta, 13 Jbeta. TCRdb fed the immunoSEQ multiplex PCR reads into MiXCR, producing one record per CDR3 protein. The sample yields around 80,000 distinct CDR3 sequences, over 85% seen once. V lost 4 bases to trimming and J lost 3 bases, with 13 bases between them. Germline CDR1 DFQATT, CDR2 SNEGSKA (reference sequence). CDR3 length: 13 residues. The sequenced target, TCR beta, came from blood CD8+ and CD4+ T cells.

J is TRBJ2-7 and V is TRBV20-1; no reliable D call. The clonotype originates from a human donor with Susac syndrome. Sequencing was performed on CD8+ T cells from PBMCs. The CDR3, as DNA: TGCAGTGCTACCCTCCTGGGTGGCTACGAGCAGTACTTC. It codes for CSATLLGGYEQYF.